The 22 T cell receptor beta chains below were found in one sample sequenced in a study of Graves' ophthalmopathy and Graves' hyperthyroidism (dated by TCRdb to the late 2010s). TCRdb shows the sequencer as Illumina HiSeq 2000. TCR beta CDR3 regions were amplified from RNA transcripts for repertoire sequencing. A first-round RT-PCR used HTBI primers with the Qiagen OneStep RT-PCR kit, followed by a second-round multiplex PCR, size selection and purification. The public reads were reprocessed in TCRdb via fastp at Q25 and MiXCR, keeping in-frame beta chains. Rows with a matching CDR3 protein are joined into one entry that keeps the most common DNA and genes. Present in this sample are 600,000 to 650,000 distinct CDR3 sequences, about a fifth of which were seen just once. Approximately 7.7% of the sample is held by the ten biggest clonotypes. Source material: peripheral blood. The receptor set was obtained from a woman younger than 30 with stable Graves' hyperthyroidism. Some clones in this sample may be carry-over from other donors' samples. Donor details come from another sample of the same person, matched by shared clones.

This clonotype was detected ten times or more. The rearrangement uses TRBV30 and TRBJ2-5, with no clear D. Trimming cost V 4 bases and J 5 bases, with 14 bases left between them. This CDR3 comprises 13 residues. Germline V gives CDR1 GTSNPN, CDR2 SVGIG (reference sequence). The CDR3 DNA is TGTGCCTGGAACCTCCAGGCCAAGGAGACCCAGTACTTC. Its protein is CAWNLQAKETQYF.

The table lists this clonotype with many counts. The chain has TRBV20-1 and TRBJ1-5, with 7 bases identical to TRBD1. This CDR3 contains 14 residues. Germline V CDR1 and CDR2: DFQATT, SNEGSKA (reference sequence). Losses at the gene ends were 6 bases for V and 1 base for J; bases not matched to a gene: 6. The CDR3 here is CSALGQFSNQPQHF. In DNA form, the CDR3 reads TGCAGTGCATTGGGACAGTTCAGCAATCAGCCCCAGCATTTT.

The rearrangement joins TRBV4-1 to TRBJ2-5; 7 bases map to TRBD1. CDR1 MGHRA and CDR2 YSYEKL come from the germline V gene. The CDR3 runs 17 residues. Germline trimming cut 0 bases from V and 3 bases from J; bases unmatched to any gene: 10. This chain's CDR3 is CASSQDKMAQGKETQYF. The DNA for the CDR3 is TGCGCCAGCAGCCAAGATAAGATGGCACAGGGGAAAGAGACCCAGTACTTC.

The chain is built from TRBV5-1 and TRBJ1-1, with no clear D. Germline CDR1 and CDR2: SGHRS and YFSETQ. This CDR3 contains 15 residues. The V end lost 0 bases, the J end lost 0 bases, and 9 bases lay between the germline ends. As DNA, the CDR3 is TGCGCCAGCAGCTTGGAGCAGGCCATGAACACTGAAGCTTTCTTT. Translated, it gives CASSLEQAMNTEAFF.

This clonotype has ten or more counts. V is TRBV2 and J is TRBJ1-1; D unclear. The V end was cut by 4 bases, the J end by 2 bases, with 5 bases between. This CDR3 spans 12 amino acids. Germline values: CDR1 SNHLY, CDR2 FYNNEI. The CDR3 here is CASSGINTEAFF. The CDR3 DNA reads TGTGCCAGCAGTGGTATCAACACTGAAGCTTTCTTT. The full variable domain, its missing parts supplied by reference TRBV2 and TRBJ1-1, is EPEVTQTPSHQVTQMGQEVILRCVPISNHLYFYWYRQILGQKVEFLVSFYNNEISEKSEIFDDQFSVERPDGSNFTLKIRSTKLEDSAMYFCASSGINTEAFFGQGTRLTVV.

The chain links TRBV6-5 to TRBJ1-5; D possibly corresponds to TRBD1 (5 bases). CDR1 is MNHEY, CDR2 SVGAGI, per germline. CDR3 length: 15 amino acids. Trimming pared 2 bases from V and 6 bases from J, leaving 14 bases between. As DNA, the CDR3 is TGTGCCAGCAGTTACCGGGACGGGTCGGGTCAGCCCCAGCATTTT. Translating gives CASSYRDGSGQPQHF.

There are many counts of this clonotype. V is TRBV24-1 and J is TRBJ2-3; D is ambiguous. Trimming took 3 bases from V and 4 from J, leaving 7 bases between them. Germline V gene lookup returns CDR1 KGHDR and CDR2 SFDVKD. This CDR3 spans 13 amino acids. This CDR3 is CATSDRTSDTQYF. CDR3 coding DNA: TGTGCCACCAGTGATAGGACCTCAGATACGCAGTATTTT.

Remarks on this clonotype: Relative to the germline gene, one junction end is altered; a read error may explain this. The chain combines TRBV2 with TRBJ1-6; D not resolved. CDR1 SNHLY and CDR2 FYNNEI come from the germline V gene. This CDR3 region has 16 residues. This CDR3 is CANSDHSHSADSPLHF. The CDR3 nucleotides read TGTGCCAACAGTGACCACAGCCACTCCGCCGATTCACCCCTCCACTTT.

In this sample, this clonotype turned up many times. V is TRBV15 and J is TRBJ1-6; 9 bases fit TRBD1. J lost 8 bases, V lost 2 bases, and 10 bases had no gene match. The CDR3 has 17 residues. From germline, CDR1 is LNHNV and CDR2 YYDKDF (reference sequence). CDR3 sequence reads: CATSRPLQGAVDSPLHF. In DNA, the CDR3 is TGTGCCACCAGCAGACCGTTACAGGGGGCAGTGGATTCACCCCTCCACTTT.

This chain connects TRBV12-3 or TRBV12-4 to TRBJ2-3; TRBD2 matches 10 bases. This CDR3 has 20 amino acids. The V segment lost 0 bases and the J segment 2 bases; nucleotides outside the gene matches: 14. The CDR3 here is CASSLALLAGARLYTDTQYF. As DNA, the CDR3 is TGTGCCAGCAGTTTAGCTCTCCTAGCGGGAGCCCGACTCTACACAGATACGCAGTATTTT.

The table lists this clonotype with many counts. V usage is TRBV20-1 and J usage is TRBJ2-7, with no clear D. This CDR3 spans 12 amino acids. With 3 bases removed from V and 5 bases from J, the gap between germline ends came to 11 bases. In germline, CDR1 is DFQATT, CDR2 SNEGSKA (reference sequence). DNA for the CDR3: TGCAGTGCTAGCGACGGGCGAGACGAGCAGTACTTC. As protein: CSASDGRDEQYF.

The genes are TRBV20-1 and TRBJ2-7, with TRBD1 as a possible D gene (6 bases). Germline V gene lookup returns CDR1 DFQATT and CDR2 SNEGSKA (reference sequence). The CDR3 covers 12 residues. V was shortened by 7 bases and J by 4 bases, with 14 bases between the two germline ends. In DNA, the CDR3 is TGCAGTGTTTCGGAGACAGGTTACGAGCAGTACTTC. Its translation: CSVSETGYEQYF.

This clonotype has only one observation. The chain links TRBV12-3 or TRBV12-4 to TRBJ2-5; 9 bases align to TRBD1. This CDR3 is 15 amino acids long. The junction had 8 bases not matched to a gene; V was cut back by 7 bases and J by 2 bases. The CDR3 sequence is CASNGQGPYQETQYF. The CDR3 DNA reads TGTGCCAGCAATGGACAGGGGCCTTATCAAGAGACCCAGTACTTC.

V usage is TRBV29-1 and J usage is TRBJ1-1; no reliable D call. CDR3 size: 14 residues. Trimming removed 3 bases from V and 1 base from J, with 12 bases in between. Germline V gene data show CDR1 as SQVTM and CDR2 as ANQGSEA. The CDR3 is CSVELRQANTEAFF. The DNA for the CDR3 is TGCAGCGTTGAGCTTCGGCAGGCGAACACTGAAGCTTTCTTT.

This clonotype was detected many times. CDR3 amino acids: CASSITGHSGNTIYF. The DNA of the CDR3 is TGTGCCAGTAGTATTACAGGGCACTCTGGAAACACCATATATTTT. The chain has TRBV19 and TRBJ1-3, with D possibly matching TRBD1 (6 bases). The germline CDR1 and CDR2 sequences are LNHDA and SQIVND (reference sequence). The germline V and J ends were trimmed by 3 bases and 0 bases, with 9 bases remaining between them. This CDR3 has 15 amino acids. The complete variable domain, with remaining parts taken from reference TRBV19 and TRBJ1-3, reads DGGITQSPKYLFRKEGQNVTLSCEQNLNHDAMYWYRQDPGQGLRLIYYSQIVNDFQKGDIAEGYSVSREKKESFPLTVTSAQKNPTAFYLCASSITGHSGNTIYFGEGSWLTVV.

The J gene is TRBJ2-2, the V gene TRBV12-3 or TRBV12-4; D remains unclear. The V end was cut by 5 bases, the J end by 5 bases, with 15 bases between. The CDR3 is 15 residues long. The CDR3 spells CASSKGIMGTGELFF. In DNA form, the CDR3 reads TGTGCCAGCAGTAAGGGTATCATGGGGACCGGGGAGCTGTTTTTT.

This clonotype was seen a few times. V and J are TRBV11-3 and TRBJ2-5, with D unresolved. V lost 1 base and J lost 5, with 17 bases in between. This CDR3 spans 16 amino acids. The germline CDR1 and CDR2 sequences are SGHNT and YENEEA. CDR3 sequence reads: CASSLVQSRSRETQYF. The CDR3, as DNA: TGTGCCAGCAGCTTAGTTCAGAGTCGGTCTCGCGAGACCCAGTACTTC.

This clonotype was counted ten times or more. V is TRBV30 and J is TRBJ1-1; D gene uncertain. Deletions cut 5 bases from V and 11 bases from J, with 12 bases between. CDR3 length: 10 residues. Germline V gene sequence: CDR1 GTSNPN, CDR2 SVGIG (reference sequence). The DNA for the CDR3 is TGTGCCTGGTCTGATAGAGTGGCTTTCTTT. It encodes CAWSDRVAFF.

Of note for this clonotype: Being one base from a much bigger clone, this may be a read error. J is TRBJ2-7 and V is TRBV27; D not resolved. Trimming took 6 bases from V and 3 from J, leaving 15 bases between them. This CDR3 comprises 14 residues. CDR1 and CDR2 (germline): MNHEY, SMNVEV (reference sequence). Here the CDR3 DNA reads TGTGCCAGCAGCCAAGCCGGCAGCCTCTACGAGCAGTACTTC. It encodes CASSQAGSLYEQYF.

The table lists this clonotype with many counts. The chain links TRBV12-5 to TRBJ2-2; D is undetermined. V lost 2 bases, J lost 6 bases, and 1 base lay in between. CDR3 length: 11 amino acids. The germline CDR1 and CDR2 sequences are LGHNT and FRNRAP. The CDR3 spells CASGLSGELFF. The DNA for the CDR3 is TGTGCTAGTGGTTTGTCCGGGGAGCTGTTTTTT. Full variable domain (rest looked up from reference TRBV12-5 and TRBJ2-2): DARVTQTPRHKVTEMGQEVTMRCQPILGHNTVFWYRQTMMQGLELLAYFRNRAPLDDSGMPKDRFSAEMPDATLATLKIQPSEPRDSAVYFCASGLSGELFFGEGSRLTVL.

At least ten counts were recorded for this clonotype. CDR3 in amino acids: CATSRQGGASTGELFF. CDR3 bases: TGTGCCACCAGCAGGCAGGGAGGGGCGTCCACCGGGGAGCTGTTTTTT. The chain employs TRBV15 and TRBJ2-2; 7 bases are a match to TRBD2. The CDR3 is made up of 16 amino acids. V lost 3 bases, J lost 4 bases, and 8 bases stayed unmatched. Germline V gene lookup returns CDR1 LNHNV and CDR2 YYDKDF (reference sequence).

This clonotype was counted many times. This rearrangement joins TRBV2 to TRBJ1-1; tentative D call: TRBD1 (6 bases). Trimming shortened V by 8 bases and J by 0 bases, and 10 bases separated the two germline ends. Per the germline V gene, CDR1 is SNHLY and CDR2 is FYNNEI. The CDR3 spans 13 residues. CDR3 DNA: TGTGCCAGCTTGGACAGCATGAACACTGAAGCTTTCTTT. Protein sequence: CASLDSMNTEAFF. Complete variable domain (other parts from reference TRBV2 and TRBJ1-1): EPEVTQTPSHQVTQMGQEVILRCVPISNHLYFYWYRQILGQKVEFLVSFYNNEISEKSEIFDDQFSVERPDGSNFTLKIRSTKLEDSAMYFCASLDSMNTEAFFGQGTRLTVV.